These T cell receptor beta chains were read from a single sample in a study of T cell repertoires in aging, cancer and after chemotherapy. Each CDR3 protein is one row after TCRdb ran MiXCR on the multiplex PCR reads. Of about 8,700 distinct CDR3 sequences listed, around 32% are singletons. The sample consisted of blood. The receptors here all came from a human donor in good health. The CDR3 runs from the conserved cysteine through the conserved F or W.

V: TRBV12-3/TRBV12-4; CDR3: CASSFSEAGGYTF
V: TRBV10-3; CDR3: CAISDRNTEAFF
V: TRBV10-3; CDR3: CATRSWGTGGTSYEQYF
V: TRBV7-2; CDR3: CASSPDYEQYF
V: TRBV19; CDR3: CASSIIGVVGAGLLF
V: TRBV20-1; CDR3: CSVHTGTETYEQYF
V: TRBV6-5; CDR3: CASNQGRGTSYEQYF
V: TRBV20-1; CDR3: CSASDAGAPSGANVLTF
V: TRBV28; CDR3: CATFRFANQPQHF
V: TRBV12-3/TRBV12-4; CDR3: CASSSREVRVEQFF
V: TRBV19; CDR3: CASRAQGRSSYEQYF
V: TRBV20-1; CDR3: CSASVTGDEQYF
V: TRBV14; CDR3: CASSHYRGETEAFF
V: TRBV29-1; CDR3: CSGRIENTEAFF
V: TRBV5-1; CDR3: CASSLAGASTDTQYF
V: TRBV5-1; CDR3: CASSLAKGYEQYF
V: TRBV20-1; CDR3: CSACWGRLGNEQYF
V: TRBV20-1; CDR3: CSARDRTSRGEQFF
V: TRBV14; CDR3: CASSQHLTSYEQFF
V: TRBV7-6; CDR3: CASSQDTTSGRDTQYF
V: TRBV4-3; CDR3: CASSLWGNTEAFF
V: TRBV6-6; CDR3: CASSKITDTQYF
V: TRBV4-3; CDR3: CASSQDWAGEAFF